The clone carrying this T cell receptor (beta chain) was detected many times. Its specificity is unknown. The length of the CDR3 is 12 residues. In germline, CDR1 is SEHNR, CDR2 FQNEAQ (reference sequence). Trimming left V 11 bases short and J 6 bases short, with 17 bases between. The library protocol tagged individual cDNA molecules with unique molecular identifiers. Each CDR3 protein gets one entry after TCRdb re-called the 5' RACE reads with MiXCR. The sample holds tens of thousands of distinct CDR3 sequences, about 9.9% seen once. This entry is derived from a study of early T cells in non-severe SARS-CoV-2 infection. Whole-study context: It was bulk RNA from unsorted whole blood that was sequenced, and the chains were unpaired.

Study conclusions and caveats: Missing private and CD4 specificities, VDJdb matching favored anti-spike CD8 responses.

The chain has TRBV7-9 and TRBJ2-7; TRBD1 or TRBD2 may be the D gene (6 bases each). The specimen sequenced was whole blood. The receptor comes from an adult who was a healthcare worker with PCR-confirmed SARS-CoV-2 infection or an uninfected control (not recorded which). The CDR3 DNA is TGTGCCTATCGGGGGCAGGGTGGCGAGCAGTACTTC. Its translation is CAYRGQGGEQYF.